This entry features one TCR beta chain sequence. Antigen specificity is unknown. A far larger clone is just one base off, so this is likely a read error. These data come from a study of regulatory T cells in long-lasting Graves disease. Broader study findings: TRBV28, TRBJ1-2 and TRBJ2-5 emerged as the favored segments in persistent disease.

The germline CDR1 and CDR2 sequences are SNHLY and FYNNEI. The CDR3 is made up of 17 amino acids. Time point indicated: newly diagnosed GD, antithyroid drugs for less than 3 months. With RNA extracted from PBMCs as input, the TCR library was made. Construction of the TCR beta libraries employed iRepertoire HTBI primers in conjunction with Arm-PCR of CDR3 regions. MiXCR was run by TCRdb on the multiplex PCR reads, yielding one entry per CDR3 protein. Found here are hundreds of thousands of distinct CDR3 sequences, about 13% of them singletons; the top ten hold roughly a tenth. This sample also appeared in a second study, on T cells in Graves' hyperthyroidism and ophthalmopathy.

This material consisted of peripheral blood mononuclear cells (PBMCs), taken at new diagnosis, from a patient treated with antithyroid drugs. The TCR sequence derives from a man aged 25 to 40 with Graves disease. This chain connects TRBV2 to TRBJ2-7; D ambiguous. The DNA end is more similar to TRBJ2-1, so the J call may be wrong. CDR3 residues: CASSEAMADNNGLEQFF. The CDR3 region has the DNA TGTGCCAGCAGTGAGGCTATGGCCGACAACAATGGGTTGGAGCAGTTCTTC.